This T cell receptor (beta chain) was profiled in a study of beta chain features in type 1 diabetes. Looking at the study overall: Comparable age, gender and cell yields were observed in patients relative to healthy donors. Study outcomes and limitations: For Type 1 diabetes patients, all four CD4+ subsets carried TCRB CDR3s that were moderately but significantly shorter. Amplification by PCR could prefer shorter templates, with the same effect in patients and controls. Among type 1 diabetes patients, VDJ junctions had fewer insertions and more deletions.

This clone was observed a handful of times. Its matching antigen is unknown. The CDR3 loop spans 14 amino acids. Germline loops: CDR1 KGHSH, CDR2 LQKENI. Trimming removed 3 bases at V and 5 bases at J, with 10 bases between. All of the isolated RNA was reverse transcribed, so expressed TCRB transcripts were sequenced. Sequencing was performed with immunoSEQ multiplex PCR; in TCRdb, only in-frame clones are kept and a portion is missing. This table holds 430,000 or so clones, over 10% found once. The receptor comes from a woman aged 18-29 years in good health. Sequenced sample: naive CD4+ T cells from blood. V usage is TRBV18 and J usage is TRBJ2-2; a possible D gene is TRBD1 (5 bases). CDR3 DNA: TGTGCCAGCTCACCGACAGCCTATACCGGGGAGCTGTTTTTT. This encodes CASSPTAYTGELFF.